What follows are 5 T cell receptor beta chains derived from one specimen sequenced in a study of blood T cells in healthy people across ages. The authors ran a second PCR of roughly 6 to 12 cycles using a sample-barcoded 5' primer and a J-beta primer mix. TCRdb re-called the 5' RACE reads through MiXCR, storing one row per CDR3 protein. The sample has some 860,000 distinct CDR3 sequences; 56% are singletons. Sequences were obtained from blood. The receptors come from a man aged 35-49 years in good health.

This clonotype was counted between two and nine times. The chain carries TRBV20-1 and TRBJ2-4, with 16 bases aligning to TRBD2. The CDR3 is 15 amino acids. V lost 3 bases to trimming and J lost 13 bases; unmatched junction nucleotides: 9. Germline assignment: CDR1 DFQATT and CDR2 SNEGSKA (reference sequence). CDR3 sequence (DNA): TGCAGTGCTAGCCCGGGACTAGCGGGAGGGGGGTTACAGTACTTC. This gives the protein CSASPGLAGGGLQYF.

The rearrangement uses TRBV7-6 and TRBJ2-2; D may be TRBD1 (5 bases). V was shortened by 1 base and J by 3 bases, with 9 bases between the two germline ends. The CDR3 contains 15 residues. Germline V gives CDR1 SGHVS, CDR2 FNYEAQ. The CDR3 protein is CASSLVKGHTGELFF. The CDR3 DNA is TGTGCCAGCAGCTTAGTTAAGGGGCACACCGGGGAGCTGTTTTTT. Supplemented by reference TRBV7-6 and TRBJ2-2, the full variable domain reads GAGVSQSPRYKVTKRGQDVALRCDPISGHVSLYWYRQALGQGPEFLTYFNYEAQQDKSGLPNDRFSAERPEGSISTLTIQRTEQRDSAMYRCASSLVKGHTGELFFGEGSRLTVL.

This clonotype was seen only a few times. This chain links TRBV7-2 with TRBJ2-4; no clear D. This CDR3 contains 14 residues. Trimming removed 5 bases from V and 6 bases from J, with 14 bases in between. Germline-derived CDR1 and CDR2 are SGHTA and FQGNSA. The CDR3 loop is CASSPRAEGNIQYF. DNA for the CDR3: TGTGCCAGCAGCCCCCGGGCCGAAGGAAACATTCAGTACTTC. Full variable domain (missing parts from reference TRBV7-2 and TRBJ2-4): GAGVSQSPSNKVTEKGKDVELRCDPISGHTALYWYRQSLGQGLEFLIYFQGNSAPDKSGLPSDRFSAERTGGSVSTLTIQRTQQEDSAVYLCASSPRAEGNIQYFGAGTRLSVL.

The chain is built from TRBV29-1 and TRBJ2-7; 13 nucleotides line up with TRBD2. The CDR3 is 15 residues long. CDR1 is SQVTM and CDR2 is ANQGSEA in the germline V gene. V was clipped by 3 bases and J by 2 bases; unmatched bases: 4. CDR3 coding DNA: TGCAGCGTTGACTTCGGACTAGCGGGGGCCTACGAGCAGTACTTC. It is translated as CSVDFGLAGAYEQYF.

This clonotype was detected once. CDR3 loop: CASRPGGGYGYTF. The CDR3 nucleotides read TGTGCCAGCAGACCTGGAGGAGGCTATGGCTACACCTTC. This chain links TRBV27 with TRBJ1-2, with no clear D. Per germline, CDR1 MNHEY and CDR2 SMNVEV (reference sequence). The CDR3 consists of 13 residues. Trimming removed 6 bases from V and 4 bases from J, with 12 bases in between.